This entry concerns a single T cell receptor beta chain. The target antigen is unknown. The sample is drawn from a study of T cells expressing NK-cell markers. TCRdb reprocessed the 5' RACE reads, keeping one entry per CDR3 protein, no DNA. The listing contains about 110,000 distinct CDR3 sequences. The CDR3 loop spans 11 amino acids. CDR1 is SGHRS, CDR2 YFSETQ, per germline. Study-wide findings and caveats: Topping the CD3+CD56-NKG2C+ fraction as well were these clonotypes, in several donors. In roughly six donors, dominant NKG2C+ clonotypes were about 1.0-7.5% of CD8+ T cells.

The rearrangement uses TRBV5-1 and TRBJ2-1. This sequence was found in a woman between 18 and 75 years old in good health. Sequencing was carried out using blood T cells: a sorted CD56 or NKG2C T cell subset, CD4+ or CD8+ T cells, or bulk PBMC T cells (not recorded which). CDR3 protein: CASSLGGMQFF.